The 4 T cell receptor beta chains reported below all come from one sample, sequenced in a study of regulatory T cells in long-lasting Graves disease. The time point was: persistent/refractory GD, antithyroid drugs over 5 years with positive TRAb. PBMCs provided the RNA from which the TCR library was made. Assembly of TCR beta libraries relied on iRepertoire HTBI primers together with Arm-PCR of CDR3 regions. MiXCR, run by TCRdb on the multiplex PCR reads, gives a single entry per CDR3 protein. The sample holds fewer than 450,000 distinct CDR3 sequences, around 20% seen once. Sequencing used peripheral blood mononuclear cells (PBMCs), obtained when the disease was refractory, from a patient treated with antithyroid drugs. The origin of the receptors is a female donor with Graves disease.

This chain uses TRBV12-3 or TRBV12-4 with TRBJ2-7; perhaps D is TRBD1 or TRBD2 (5 bases each). CDR3 length: 14 residues. V dropped 5 bases and J dropped 7 bases, with 18 bases sitting between them. The CDR3 loop is CASSISGGQGEQYF. The CDR3 DNA sequence: TGTGCCAGCAGTATCAGCGGAGGCCAGGGAGAGCAGTACTTC.

The chain carries TRBV19 and TRBJ1-1; D not certain. The V gene's germline CDR1 is LNHDA and CDR2 SQIVND (reference sequence). The ends were cut back, 7 bases at V and 0 bases at J, with 9 bases in the middle. The CDR3 is 13 residues long. CDR3 loop: CASKYRLNTEAFF. The CDR3 DNA is TGTGCCAGTAAATATCGGTTGAACACTGAAGCTTTCTTT.

The chain has TRBV20-1 and TRBJ2-7, with TRBD1 matching 7 bases. Trimming at V came to 5 bases and at J to 2 bases, leaving 12 bases not matched to a gene. Per germline, CDR1 DFQATT and CDR2 SNEGSKA (reference sequence). The CDR3 has 15 residues. This CDR3 is CSAVLPGQTTYEQYF. CDR3 coding DNA: TGCAGTGCTGTTCTTCCGGGACAGACTACCTACGAGCAGTACTTC.

This clonotype has at least ten counts. The chain joins TRBV28 to TRBJ1-2, with a possible D match to TRBD1 (6 bases). This CDR3 is 10 amino acids long. The V and J ends lost 6 bases and 8 bases respectively, with 7 bases between them. Germline CDR1 MDHEN, CDR2 SYDVKM. Written as DNA, the CDR3 is TGTGCCAGCAGCGGGGGCGGCTACACCTTC. It yields the protein CASSGGGYTF.